The 30 T cell receptor beta chains presented below share a single source sample, sequenced in a study of T cell changes during pregnancy in multiple sclerosis. Libraries were prepared by immunoSEQ multiplex PCR; TCRdb keeps only in-frame clonotypes and omits some of them. The table lists 85,000 to 100,000 clones, around 90% of them singletons. The input for sequencing was peripheral blood, taken before pregnancy. All receptors derive from a female donor with multiple sclerosis, enrolled in a pregnancy study.

This sequence joins TRBV9 and TRBJ2-1, with 12 bases fitting TRBD2. Looked up from germline, CDR1 is SGDLS and CDR2 is YYNGEE. Losses at the gene ends were 3 bases for V and 0 bases for J; bases not matched to a gene: 7. The CDR3 contains 18 residues. CDR3 residues: CASSARTSGTSSYNEQFF. CDR3 nucleotides: TGTGCCAGCAGCGCCCGGACTAGCGGGACATCCTCCTACAATGAGCAGTTCTTC.

The gene calls are TRBV14 and TRBJ1-2; no firm D call. Germline-derived CDR1 and CDR2 are SGHDN and FVKESK. V shed 3 bases and J shed 4 bases, with 12 bases lying between them. The CDR3 length is 14 residues. CDR3 loop: CASSQTRAFYGYTF. In DNA form, the CDR3 reads TGTGCCAGCAGCCAGACGCGGGCCTTCTATGGCTACACCTTC.

Only one count was recorded for this clone. The J gene is TRBJ1-2, the V gene TRBV27; 8 bases match TRBD1. J gave up 2 bases and V 8 bases, and 4 bases lay outside the gene matches. CDR1 is MNHEY, CDR2 SMNVEV, per germline (reference sequence). This CDR3 has 13 residues. CDR3 loop: CASRQGLNYGYTF. The CDR3 DNA is TGTGCCAGCCGACAGGGGCTAAACTATGGCTACACCTTC.

V and J are TRBV21-1 and TRBJ2-7; the table names TRBD2, a call not compared with the DNA. TRBV21-1 is a listed pseudogene. The length of the CDR3 is 14 residues. CDR3 sequence: CASSSYPSSYEQYF. CDR3 nucleotides: TGTGCCAGCTCGTCCTACCCGAGCTCCTACGAGCAGTACTTC.

The chain employs TRBV7-3 and TRBJ2-5; D perhaps matches TRBD2 (5 bases). Trimming shortened V by 3 bases and J by 2 bases, and 13 bases separated the two germline ends. The CDR3 covers 15 residues. The germline CDR1 and CDR2 sequences are SGHTA and FQGTGA. CDR3 nucleotide sequence: TGTGCCAGCAGCTTGCGAGGGTTGGGGCAAGAGACCCAGTACTTC. It codes for CASSLRGLGQETQYF.

DNA of the CDR3: TGTGCCAGCAGCTTACGGGGGAGGAACACTGAAGCTTTCTTT. Residues: CASSLRGRNTEAFF. The gene calls are TRBV5-4 and TRBJ1-1; D is perhaps TRBD1 (5 bases). Trimming pared 2 bases from V and 1 base from J, leaving 9 bases between. The CDR3 totals 14 residues. In germline, CDR1 is SGHNT, CDR2 YYREEE (reference sequence).

The chain joins TRBV7-3 to TRBJ2-1; D remains unclear. The V end lost 5 bases, the J end lost 9 bases, and 8 bases lay between the germline ends. CDR1 and CDR2 (germline): SGHTA, FQGTGA. This CDR3 is 11 amino acids long. The CDR3 DNA follows: TGTGCCAGCAGCAATTCCCGTGAGCAGTTCTTC. It translates to CASSNSREQFF.

CDR3 protein: CASSPLAGSNQPQHF. CDR3 sequence (DNA): TGTGCCAGCTCACCACTTGCGGGGAGCAATCAGCCCCAGCATTTT. The J gene is TRBJ1-5, the V gene TRBV18, with D unclear. Trimming stripped 1 base from V and 1 base from J, with 8 bases between. The CDR3 has 15 amino acids. Germline CDR1 reads KGHSH; CDR2 reads LQKENI.

This chain uses TRBV7-3 with TRBJ2-5, with TRBD2 matching 11 bases. V lost 2 bases, J lost 6 bases, and 5 bases stayed unmatched. Germline V lookup: CDR1 SGHTA, CDR2 FQGTGA. This CDR3 region has 15 residues. CDR3 region: CASSLGPSGRKTQYF. The CDR3 coding sequence is TGTGCCAGCAGCTTAGGGCCTAGCGGGAGGAAGACCCAGTACTTC.

The chain combines TRBV6-1 with TRBJ1-3, with D tentatively TRBD1 (6 bases). The CDR3 sequence is 15 residues long. The V end lost 6 bases, the J end lost 0 bases, and 12 bases lay between the germline ends. The germline V gene has CDR1 MNHNS and CDR2 SASEGT. CDR3 loop: CASSPGDRSGNTIYF. CDR3 DNA sequence: TGTGCCAGCAGCCCAGGGGACCGCTCTGGAAACACCATATATTTT.

V usage is TRBV2 and J usage is TRBJ1-4; possibly TRBD1 for D (6 bases). CDR3 length: 15 residues. Germline V gene sequence: CDR1 SNHLY, CDR2 FYNNEI. The germline V and J ends were trimmed by 6 bases and 3 bases, with 14 bases remaining between them. In nucleotides, the CDR3 is TGTGCCAGCAGCCAAAACGAGGGGGCTAATGAAAAACTGTTTTTT. Amino acids: CASSQNEGANEKLFF.

The gene calls are TRBV28 and TRBJ2-5; D perhaps matches TRBD2 (5 bases). Per germline, CDR1 MDHEN and CDR2 SYDVKM. Deletions cut 6 bases from V and 0 bases from J, with 11 bases between. There are 14 residues in the CDR3. Written as DNA, the CDR3 is TGTGCCAGCAGGGGGAGTTGGCACCAAGAGACCCAGTACTTC. Amino acid sequence: CASRGSWHQETQYF.

The J gene is TRBJ2-3, the V gene TRBV7-9, with 11 bases that match TRBD1. The V gene end was trimmed by 7 bases and the J gene end by 4 bases; junction bases not matched to a gene: 10. The CDR3 has 16 residues. The germline CDR1 and CDR2 sequences are SEHNR and FQNEAQ (reference sequence). CDR3 in amino acids: CASTYPRTGGADTQYF. The CDR3 DNA reads as TGTGCCAGCACCTACCCCAGGACAGGGGGCGCAGATACGCAGTATTTT.

The rearrangement joins TRBV4-1 to TRBJ2-1; D not certain. Germline CDR1 and CDR2: MGHRA and YSYEKL. Trimming took off 3 bases at V and 11 bases at J, with 8 bases between the two ends. The CDR3 spans 11 residues. In DNA, the CDR3 is TGCGCCAGCAGCCACAGGCAGAAGCAGTTCTTC. Translated: CASSHRQKQFF.

V gene TRBV5-1 combines with J gene TRBJ2-7; 14 nucleotides align to TRBD2. In germline, CDR1 is SGHRS, CDR2 YFSETQ. Unmatched junction bases numbered 2, after V lost 4 bases and J lost 5 bases. The CDR3 spans 14 residues. The CDR3 here is CASSPGLAGDEQYF. CDR3 nucleotides: TGCGCCAGCAGCCCGGGACTAGCGGGAGACGAGCAGTACTTC. The full variable domain, rest sourced from reference TRBV5-1 and TRBJ2-7, is KAGVTQTPRYLIKTRGQQVTLSCSPISGHRSVSWYQQTPGQGLQFLFEYFSETQRNKGNFPGRFSGRQFSNSRSEMNVSTLELGDSALYLCASSPGLAGDEQYFGPGTRLTVT.

V gene TRBV28 combines with J gene TRBJ2-7, with 8 bases identical to TRBD1. The germline V gene encodes CDR1 MDHEN and CDR2 SYDVKM. This CDR3 region has 15 residues. The ends lost 8 bases at V and 5 bases at J; junction bases unmatched: 14. This chain's CDR3 is CASYSSGQGVHEQYF. CDR3 sequence (DNA): TGTGCCAGCTACAGTTCCGGACAGGGAGTCCACGAGCAGTACTTC.

This chain joins TRBV7-7 and TRBJ2-5; 10 bases fit TRBD1. With 5 bases clipped from V and 10 bases from J, the junction kept 7 bases outside the gene matches. The CDR3 contains 13 residues. Germline CDR1 reads SSHAT; CDR2 reads FNYEAQ (reference sequence). CDR3 protein: CASSRQGAFIQYF. In DNA form, the CDR3 reads TGTGCCAGCAGCCGACAGGGGGCGTTTATCCAGTACTTC.

V gene TRBV28 combines with J gene TRBJ2-1; 10 bases agree with TRBD2. The CDR3 has 17 residues. J gave up 5 bases and V 3 bases, and 10 bases lay outside the gene matches. Germline CDR1 and CDR2: MDHEN and SYDVKM. The CDR3 DNA reads TGTGCCAGCAGTTTGGGGAGGATACTAGCGGGAAACAATGAGCAGTTCTTC. This encodes CASSLGRILAGNNEQFF.

The V call is TRBV9, the J call TRBJ1-4, with D maybe TRBD1 (5 bases). CDR3 length: 15 amino acids. CDR1 and CDR2 from the germline V gene are SGDLS and YYNGEE. The V end was cut by 0 bases, the J end by 8 bases, with 14 bases between. The CDR3 spells CASSVAIGVEEKLFF. For the CDR3, the DNA is TGTGCCAGCAGCGTAGCTATAGGGGTCGAGGAAAAACTGTTTTTT.

This clone was observed once. The chain recombines TRBV14 with TRBJ2-6; the D gene is possibly TRBD1 (5 bases). Germline CDR1 and CDR2: SGHDN and FVKESK. Trimming took off 7 bases at V and 0 bases at J, with 16 bases between the two ends. This CDR3 is 17 amino acids long. This CDR3 is CASTPTAGSSGANVLTF. CDR3 bases: TGTGCCAGCACTCCAACGGCAGGGTCCTCTGGGGCCAACGTCCTGACTTTC. The full variable domain, with the rest looked up from reference TRBV14 and TRBJ2-6, is EAGVTQFPSHSVIEKGQTVTLRCDPISGHDNLYWYRRVMGKEIKFLLHFVKESKQDESGMPNNRFLAERTGGTYSTLKVQPAELEDSGVYFCASTPTAGSSGANVLTFGAGSRLTVL.

The chain carries TRBV11-2 and TRBJ1-4; no clear D gene. The CDR3 loop spans 11 amino acids. V lost 1 base and J 11 bases, leaving 5 bases between the germline ends. CDR1 SGHAT and CDR2 FQNNGV come from the germline V gene. The CDR3, as DNA: TGTGCCAGCAGCTTAGGAGCCAAACTGTTTTTT. This codes for CASSLGAKLFF.

This sequence joins TRBV2 and TRBJ2-5, with a weak D call TRBD2 (5 bases). CDR1 and CDR2 (germline): SNHLY, FYNNEI. CDR3 size: 13 residues. V was trimmed by 4 bases and J by 4 bases, leaving 10 bases between them. The chain's CDR3 is CASSGGPGETQYF. As DNA, the CDR3 is TGTGCCAGCAGTGGAGGGCCGGGAGAGACCCAGTACTTC.

This sequence joins TRBV27 and TRBJ2-7, with 10 bases aligning to TRBD2. J lost 6 bases, V lost 5 bases, and 22 bases had no gene match. This CDR3 has 19 amino acids. Per germline, CDR1 MNHEY and CDR2 SMNVEV (reference sequence). The DNA of the CDR3 is TGTGCCAGCAGTCCCTTAACGTGGTATACTAGCGGGGACCTAGGCGAGCAGTACTTC. Its translation: CASSPLTWYTSGDLGEQYF.

This rearrangement joins TRBV5-4 to TRBJ2-5; tentative D call: TRBD1 (6 bases). The CDR3 runs 13 residues. Germline lookup yields CDR1 SGHNT and CDR2 YYREEE (reference sequence). Between the trimmed V and J ends, which lost 5 bases and 9 bases, there was a span of 17 bases. CDR3 sequence: CASSSLPGEAQYF. The DNA of the CDR3 is TGTGCCAGCAGTTCCCTCCCAGGGGAAGCCCAGTACTTC.

This chain joins TRBV27 and TRBJ1-1; D is undetermined. The V and J ends lost 8 bases and 1 base respectively, with 5 bases between them. CDR1 is MNHEY and CDR2 is SMNVEV in the germline V gene (reference sequence). The CDR3 has 11 amino acids. The CDR3 coding sequence is TGTGCCAGCGGCAGGAACACTGAAGCTTTCTTT. It is translated as CASGRNTEAFF.

The rearrangement links TRBV2 to TRBJ1-4; D not resolved. In germline, CDR1 is SNHLY, CDR2 FYNNEI. There are 13 residues in the CDR3. V lost 7 bases and J lost 3, with 9 bases in between. The CDR3 spells CASTRFSNEKLFF. Written as DNA, the CDR3 is TGTGCCAGCACGAGATTTTCTAATGAAAAACTGTTTTTT.

The chain joins TRBV19 to TRBJ1-1; no reliable D call. Trimming removed 4 bases at V and 1 base at J, with 13 bases between. The germline CDR1 and CDR2 sequences are LNHDA and SQIVND (reference sequence). This CDR3 has 15 residues. This CDR3 reads CASSTREGANTEAFF. The CDR3 nucleotides read TGTGCCAGTAGTACCCGGGAAGGAGCGAACACTGAAGCTTTCTTT.

This rearrangement joins TRBV4-2 to TRBJ2-1; D may be TRBD2 (6 bases). The CDR3 is 14 residues long. The V end lost 1 base, the J end lost 5 bases, and 9 bases lay between the germline ends. Germline CDR1 LGHNA, CDR2 YNFKEQ. This chain's CDR3 is CASSQGERDNEQFF. CDR3 DNA sequence: TGTGCCAGCAGCCAAGGGGAGCGGGACAATGAGCAGTTCTTC.

V is TRBV5-4 and J is TRBJ2-1; 9 positions match TRBD1. In germline, CDR1 is SGHNT, CDR2 YYREEE (reference sequence). V lost 3 bases to trimming and J lost 7 bases; unmatched junction nucleotides: 8. The CDR3 loop spans 15 amino acids. This CDR3 is CASSWTGVLANEQFF. The CDR3 nucleotides read TGTGCCAGCAGCTGGACAGGGGTTTTGGCTAATGAGCAGTTCTTC. Full variable domain (missing parts from reference TRBV5-4 and TRBJ2-1): ETGVTQSPTHLIKTRGQQVTLRCSSQSGHNTVSWYQQALGQGPQFIFQYYREEENGRGNFPPRFSGLQFPNYSSELNVNALELDDSALYLCASSWTGVLANEQFFGPGTRLTVL.

The CDR3 sequence is CASSARGNQPQHF. The CDR3 DNA sequence: TGTGCCAGCAGCGCGCGGGGCAATCAGCCCCAGCATTTT. The V gene is TRBV25-1, the J gene TRBJ1-5; D uncertain. The CDR3 is made up of 13 amino acids. The V gene lost 6 bases and the J gene lost 2 bases, with 8 bases spanning the gap. The germline CDR1 and CDR2 sequences are MGHDK and SYGVNS.